This T cell receptor beta chain was recorded in a study of cytomegalovirus exposure and HLA in healthy donors. Study overall: In terms of ancestry, the Caucasian-associated cluster contained 80% to 90% of the approximately 430 genotyped donors. Study results and limitations: Follow-up analysis later connected one missense variant in DCLRE1C with trimming of TCR beta V- and J-genes. Despite most TCR sequences being rare, some public TCRs occurred in many donors. Donors were assumed by presence/absence analyses to have roughly uniform sequencing depth.

With respect to this clone: The antigen is unknown.

60 Vbeta and 13 Jbeta primers were used in PCR. TCRdb's table, derived via immunoSEQ multiplex PCR, lists solely in-frame clones and lacks some. The table lists 110,000 to 150,000 clones, roughly 80% of them singletons. Sequencing was performed on PBMCs. The TCR sequence derives from a middle-aged man in good health and CMV-seronegative.

Here the CDR3 DNA reads TGTGCCATCTCGACCCCGGGACAGGGAAGCAATCAGCCCCAGCATTTT. Translation: CAISTPGQGSNQPQHF. The V gene is TRBV19, the J gene TRBJ1-5, with TRBD1 matching 9 bases. The trim removed 10 bases at V and 1 base at J, leaving 11 bases unmatched. Germline V gene data show CDR1 as LNHDA and CDR2 as SQIVND (reference sequence). CDR3 length: 16 residues.